The 20 T cell receptor beta chains presented below share a single source sample, sequenced in a study of blood T cells in healthy people across ages. PCR was performed a second time for about 7 to 11 cycles using a sample-barcoded 5' primer and a J-beta primer mix. From the 5' RACE reads, TCRdb called clonotypes with MiXCR, one entry per CDR3 protein. The table shows 550,000 to 800,000 distinct CDR3 sequences, with roughly 21% occurring only once. The sample comprised blood. The source of these receptors is a man in his sixties or seventies in good health.

The chain recombines TRBV5-1 with TRBJ2-1; the match to TRBD2 covers 11 bases. Trimming at V came to 1 base and at J to 5 bases, leaving 5 bases not matched to a gene. This CDR3 comprises 16 residues. In germline, CDR1 is SGHRS, CDR2 YFSETQ. The CDR3 DNA reads TGCGCCAGCAGCTTGAGTATACTAGCGGGGGACAATGAGCAGTTCTTC. Translation gives CASSLSILAGDNEQFF.

The genes are TRBV7-2 and TRBJ2-5, with D possibly matching TRBD1 (6 bases). CDR3 size: 13 residues. Trimming removed 4 bases from V and 11 bases from J, with 17 bases in between. Germline CDR1 SGHTA, CDR2 FQGNSA. DNA of the CDR3: TGTGCCAGCAGCTCCGAGGACTGGGGGCGTCAGTACTTC. Its protein is CASSSEDWGRQYF.

This clonotype was seen only a few times. The rearrangement uses TRBV4-1 and TRBJ2-7; either TRBD1 or TRBD2 may supply D (5 bases each). The CDR3 loop spans 17 amino acids. V was shortened by 4 bases and J by 7 bases, with 26 bases between the two germline ends. CDR1 is MGHRA, CDR2 YSYEKL, per germline. The CDR3 sequence is CASSLSGTGTYLFEQYF. The CDR3 DNA sequence: TGCGCCAGCAGCCTTTCCGGAACCGGGACCTATCTTTTTGAGCAGTACTTC.

This chain connects TRBV28 to TRBJ2-2, with TRBD2 matching 9 bases. Looked up from germline, CDR1 is MDHEN and CDR2 is SYDVKM. This CDR3 comprises 15 residues. Unmatched junction bases numbered 4, after V lost 2 bases and J lost 6 bases. CDR3 loop: CASSLAGGPPGELFF. CDR3 nucleotides: TGTGCCAGCAGTTTAGCGGGAGGGCCGCCCGGGGAGCTGTTTTTT.

This clonotype appeared a few times. V gene TRBV5-1 combines with J gene TRBJ2-1, with D perhaps given as TRBD1 or TRBD2 (5 bases each). Trimming shortened V by 3 bases and J by 0 bases, and 13 bases separated the two germline ends. Germline lookup yields CDR1 SGHRS and CDR2 YFSETQ. CDR3 length: 16 amino acids. The CDR3 loop reads CASSWHEGSSYNEQFF. CDR3 DNA sequence: TGCGCCAGCAGCTGGCACGAGGGGAGCTCCTACAATGAGCAGTTCTTC.

This clonotype was observed a few times. The gene calls are TRBV20-1 and TRBJ1-5, with D unclear. CDR3 length: 14 amino acids. V was pared by 3 bases and J by 0 bases, with 9 bases between. CDR1 and CDR2 (germline): DFQATT, SNEGSKA (reference sequence). This chain's CDR3 is CSASKQVSNQPQHF. CDR3 nucleotides: TGCAGTGCTAGTAAGCAGGTTAGCAATCAGCCCCAGCATTTT.

There are many counts of this clonotype. The V and J genes are TRBV20-1 and TRBJ2-5; 11 bases are shared with TRBD2. The CDR3 length is 14 residues. Looked up from germline, CDR1 is DFQATT and CDR2 is SNEGSKA (reference sequence). With 5 bases clipped from V and 4 bases from J, the junction kept 6 bases outside the gene matches. As DNA, the CDR3 is TGCAGTGCTGAGTCTAGCGGGAGGATAGAGACCCAGTACTTC. As protein: CSAESSGRIETQYF.

Only a few counts were recorded for this clonotype. CDR3: CASSLQNSNQPQHF. The CDR3 DNA is TGTGCCAGCAGTTTACAGAATAGCAATCAGCCCCAGCATTTT. The gene calls are TRBV12-3 or TRBV12-4 and TRBJ1-5, with D uncertain. Deletions cut 2 bases from V and 0 bases from J, with 5 bases between. The CDR3 has 14 amino acids.

The rearrangement joins TRBV6-5 to TRBJ1-2, with a tentative D call TRBD1 (6 bases). Trimming removed 5 bases from V and 8 bases from J, with 12 bases in between. Germline V gives CDR1 MNHEY, CDR2 SVGAGI. CDR3 length equals 12 residues. CDR3 in amino acids: CASSRSGEGYTF. The CDR3 DNA reads as TGTGCCAGCAGTCGCTCAGGGGAAGGCTACACCTTC.

The chain is built from TRBV7-3 and TRBJ2-2, with a possible D match to TRBD2 (6 bases). V shed 3 bases and J shed 5 bases, with 13 bases lying between them. This CDR3 has 15 amino acids. CDR1 is SGHTA, CDR2 FQGTGA, per germline. CDR3: CASSFTGVGTGELFF. In DNA, the CDR3 is TGTGCCAGCAGCTTTACGGGAGTTGGTACCGGGGAGCTGTTTTTT. The full variable domain, its missing parts supplied by reference TRBV7-3 and TRBJ2-2, is GAGVSQTPSNKVTEKGKYVELRCDPISGHTALYWYRQSLGQGPEFLIYFQGTGAADDSGLPNDRFFAVRPEGSVSTLKIQRTERGDSAVYLCASSFTGVGTGELFFGEGSRLTVL.

The V gene is TRBV28, the J gene TRBJ2-5; 7 bases match TRBD1. CDR3 length equals 14 residues. Germline V lookup: CDR1 MDHEN, CDR2 SYDVKM. J lost 6 bases, V lost 6 bases, and 10 bases had no gene match. CDR3 nucleotides: TGTGCCAGCAGGCTTAAGACAGGGAGAAAGACCCAGTACTTC. Amino acids: CASRLKTGRKTQYF.

The chain has TRBV19 and TRBJ2-1; 9 bases are shared with TRBD1. Germline V lookup: CDR1 LNHDA, CDR2 SQIVND (reference sequence). V lost 4 bases and J lost 4; bases outside the gene matches: 8. This CDR3 has 16 amino acids. The CDR3 DNA is TGTGCCAGTAGTAGGACAGGGGCTAGGGGTTACAATGAGCAGTTCTTC. Translating gives CASSRTGARGYNEQFF.

The V call is TRBV3-1, the J call TRBJ1-6; TRBD1 matches 7 bases. Germline loops: CDR1 LGHDT, CDR2 YNNKEL (reference sequence). The CDR3 is made up of 14 amino acids. V gave up 4 bases and J gave up 7 bases; unmatched junction bases: 4. The CDR3 region is CASSRTGENSPLHF. DNA for the CDR3: TGTGCCAGCAGCCGTACAGGGGAAAATTCACCCCTCCACTTT.

This clonotype turned up a few times. The chain employs TRBV27 and TRBJ2-7; perhaps TRBD1 as D (5 bases). Per germline, CDR1 MNHEY and CDR2 SMNVEV (reference sequence). Trimming removed 5 bases at V and 3 bases at J, with 14 bases between. The CDR3 is 14 amino acids. DNA of the CDR3: TGTGCCAGCAGTCTCAAAATCCAGGGCTACGAGCAGTACTTC. As protein: CASSLKIQGYEQYF.

This clonotype has only a few counts. This chain uses TRBV3-1 with TRBJ1-1; D not resolved. Trimming left V 2 bases short and J 8 bases short, with 9 bases between. Germline CDR1 and CDR2: LGHDT and YNNKEL (reference sequence). The CDR3 length is 12 residues. The CDR3 loop reads CASSQTGREAFF. CDR3 bases: TGTGCCAGCAGCCAAACGGGCAGGGAAGCTTTCTTT.

This clonotype appeared many times. In DNA, the CDR3 is TGTGCCAGCAGTTTCGGGGGACAGGGGGCCTACGAGCAGTACTTC. It translates to CASSFGGQGAYEQYF. The chain carries TRBV25-1 and TRBJ2-7, with 11 bases fitting TRBD1. With 5 bases clipped from V and 2 bases from J, the junction kept 5 bases outside the gene matches. The CDR3 consists of 15 residues. Germline values: CDR1 MGHDK, CDR2 SYGVNS.

The chain combines TRBV6-5 with TRBJ1-2; possible D gene TRBD1, 6 bases. Deletions cut 2 bases from V and 5 bases from J, with 12 bases between. The CDR3 has 14 amino acids. In germline, CDR1 is MNHEY, CDR2 SVGAGI. The CDR3 loop is CASSYQGPSYGYTF. The CDR3 DNA sequence: TGTGCCAGCAGTTACCAGGGGCCCAGTTATGGCTACACCTTC.

This clonotype was seen a handful of times. The chain uses TRBV9 and TRBJ1-3; possibly TRBD1 for D (5 bases). CDR1 and CDR2 (germline): SGDLS, YYNGEE. Deletions cut 7 bases from V and 0 bases from J, with 11 bases between. The CDR3 consists of 14 residues. The CDR3 protein is CASGYRSSGNTIYF. The DNA for the CDR3 is TGTGCCAGCGGCTACAGGAGCTCTGGAAACACCATATATTTT. The whole variable domain, filled in from reference TRBV9 and TRBJ1-3, reads DSGVTQTPKHLITATGQRVTLRCSPRSGDLSVYWYQQSLDQGLQFLIQYYNGEERAKGNILERFSAQQFPDLHSELNLSSLELGDSALYFCASGYRSSGNTIYFGEGSWLTVV.

This clonotype was seen repeatedly, ten times or more. The chain carries TRBV6-5 and TRBJ2-1, with a weak D call TRBD2 (6 bases). CDR1 is MNHEY and CDR2 is SVGAGI in the germline V gene. Trimming left V 4 bases short and J 5 bases short, with 15 bases between. This CDR3 has 15 amino acids. CDR3 residues: CASSSSRDWDNEQFF. CDR3 bases: TGTGCCAGCAGTTCGTCCCGGGACTGGGACAATGAGCAGTTCTTC.

This chain joins TRBV10-3 and TRBJ2-1, with 7 bases fitting TRBD1. CDR1 and CDR2 from the germline V gene are ENHRY and SYGVKD. The CDR3 is made up of 13 amino acids. V shed 11 bases and J 7 bases; nucleotides not matched to a gene: 11. Here the CDR3 reads CAADTGVRNEQFF. DNA of the CDR3: TGTGCCGCCGATACAGGGGTTAGGAATGAGCAGTTCTTC.